This paragraph covers one T cell receptor beta chain sequence. Its recognized antigen is unknown. The input lacks base qualities; no much larger clone sits a single base away. Receptors were amplified or captured by the immunoSEQ multiplex PCR assay. A mixture of 60 forward primers for TCR Vbeta segments and 13 reverse primers for TCR Jbeta segments was used in the multiplex PCR. A multiplex PCR assay on genomic DNA amplified the CDR3 region of rearranged TCR beta genes. The amplified TCR beta libraries were sequenced on the Illumina HiSeq System as 87-base-pair reads. As for the original processing: A later analysis tallied roughly 78 million unique TCR beta chains across the 650 to 750 repertoires, and approximately 12 million of those chains were shared by two or more donors. A nearest-neighbor algorithm error-corrected the raw reads and collapsed the reads into unique sequences, merging closely related sequences to remove PCR and sequencing errors. To assign V, D and J gene segments, CDR3 sequences were aligned to IMGT reference sequences. For a sequence to be retained, at least a six-nucleotide match to both a V gene segment and a J gene segment was required. Rearrangements were classified as productive when the CDR3 lacked stop codons and remained in frame with V and J, and all other rearrangements were classified as non-productive. CDR3 was defined according to IMGT convention as the region running from the second conserved V-encoded cysteine to the conserved J-encoded phenylalanine. The earlier analysis of 587 of the donors excluded any sequence lacking an unambiguous match to a single V gene segment. An earlier analysis of approximately 590 of the donors called V segments functional above 56.7% productive rearrangements and segregating when the between-donor standard deviation exceeded 5%. To diagnose cytomegalovirus status from the catalog of TCR beta chain sequences, a statistical classification framework was built. A later analysis assigned V and J genes by comparing TCR nucleotide sequences with IMGT/GENE-DB human TR gene sequences. A later analysis assigned CDR3 sequences and most-parsimonious VDJ recombination scenarios with the TCRdist pipeline. In a later analysis, every TCR beta chain was defined by the combination of its CDR3 amino acid sequence and its V-gene family, and reads without a unique V-gene family were dropped. A later analysis removed 592 highly shared, low-generation-probability nucleotide sequences to deal with suspected cross-contamination and a sequencing artifact. In a later analysis, a clonal expansion index was calculated for each public chain from normalized within-repertoire ranks of inferred template counts. In a later analysis, generation probabilities were computed using a VDJ recombination model fitted to out-of-frame rearrangements, and the results were checked against IGoR. Hypergeometric tests were used in a later analysis to score TCR-TCR, TCR-HLA and TCR-CMV co-occurrence, with a repertoire-size bias correction applied to the TCR pairs. In a later analysis, false discovery rates were estimated by permuting HLA or CMV assignments 20 times. In a later analysis, co-occurring TCRs were grouped with DBSCAN, and TCRdist sequence similarity was added when clustering was performed within HLA-allele-positive subsets. Repertoires with fewer than 30,000 or more than 120,000 public chains, plus five repertoires with anomalous nucleotide sharing, were excluded from co-occurrence clustering. TCRdb holds this immuneACCESS table with in-frame rearrangements only. Some clones are missing; in checked studies, unresolved V genes explain under half, and the rest has no known cause. That table is the source of V, J and clone size, and D and trimming were worked out from the DNA. The sample data list roughly 100,000 clones, and 60% to 85% of these were observed just once. The top ten clonotypes cover 4.5% to 6% of the sample.

The data are from a study of cytomegalovirus exposure and HLA in healthy donors (dated 2017 in TCRdb). In the study overall: In an earlier analysis of some 610 of the donors, around 300 Gb of sequence data and 90 million to 120 million unique TCR beta sequences from 180 million or so T cells were reported. In addition to the first cohort of 666 subjects, a separate validation cohort of over 90 different subjects was used. Donor age, sex, ethnicity and CMV serostatus were compiled together with the repertoire data. The study was designed to test whether signatures of past pathogen exposure could be identified by cataloging public T cell receptors. The later analysis used no new phenotypic data to find candidate immune exposures, relying instead on TCR beta sequences and their occurrence across donors. Typing coverage varied by locus: about 620-630 donors for A, B, C, DRB1 and DQB1; some 520 for DQA1; more than 600 for DPA1; 450 to 480 for DPB1. In a later genetic analysis, genome-wide SNP genotypes for about 60% of the 666 donors were used, and that subset was treated as a discovery cohort. Roughly 300 gigabases of sequencing data and around 85 million unique TCR sequences made up an early release that covered approximately 700 HLA-typed donors. Roughly five DR-DQ haplotypes were treated as single units for association and clustering because of strong linkage in the cohort. A later analysis re-examined previously published TCR beta repertoires from 500 to 700 donors and added high-resolution HLA genotyping to investigate patterns of TCR occurrence. Among the roughly 370 genotyped donors, about 85% belonged to the genetic ancestry cluster associated with self-reported Caucasian donors. The T cell repertoires of 550 to 850 subjects were profiled by immunosequencing and related to cytomegalovirus serostatus. On average, around 200,000 unique TCR beta nucleotide sequences were sequenced per donor among 398 genotyped donors of the cohort, with about 17% of those sequences being non-productive. An earlier analysis of about 620 of the donors applied high-throughput TCR beta sequencing to assess whether each TCR beta V gene segment acted as functional or pseudogenic. Both class I and class II loci were covered by HLA typing, at four-digit resolution. All discovery cohort repertoires had been generated using a single sequencing platform. High-throughput TCR immunosequencing, statistical association of individual TCRs with disease status, and machine learning were combined to predict cytomegalovirus infection status.

Results and caveats for the whole study, not just this receptor: The classifier was reported to diagnose cytomegalovirus status with high specificity and sensitivity in both the original and validation cohorts. When HLA alleles, especially DR and DQ, strongly co-occurred, attributing TCR associations to individual alleles was difficult. In vitro tests confirmed that a few of the cytomegalovirus-associated TCR beta chains recognize cytomegalovirus antigens. A cluster of highly shared sequence variants was judged likely to represent a technical artifact of the sequencing pipeline. Only TCR beta chains were sequenced in this cohort, and the absence of alpha or paired-chain data limited detectable features. In a later analysis, several top co-occurrence clusters were reported to appear linked to parvovirus B19, influenza, CMV and Epstein-Barr virus. Broadly in line with IMGT annotations, most TCR beta V segments showed up in productive rearrangements about 90% or about 30% of the time in an earlier analysis of roughly 590 of the donors. Because the 87-base-pair reads could not distinguish some IMGT-functional V segments, including TRBV6-2 and TRBV6-3, those segments were excluded. A further reported finding was that TCR beta sequences accurately predicted the HLA-A and HLA-B alleles for most subjects in the first cohort. A later analysis found that HLA-associated TCR beta chains were more clonally expanded and had lower generation probabilities than equally common non-associated chains. Because HLA typing was missing for some donors at each locus, association tests included only the typed subset. V-gene and J-gene trimming of TCR beta chains was associated with a missense DCLRE1C variant in a later genetic analysis, and the association was replicated in an independent cohort. The study gave a list of about 160 TCR beta chains associated with cytomegalovirus. Sequencing depth was assumed to be roughly uniform across donors in the presence/absence analyses, though that assumption may not hold. The authors suggested that the approach could potentially be extended to other disease states and immunological phenotypes. While some public TCRs were present in many individuals, most TCR sequences turned up only very rarely across donors. Because counts were too low, roughly 16 rarely observed V segments, including chromosome 9 orphons, were excluded from the earlier analysis of about 500 of the donors. Correlated functional status among segregating V segments might be attributable to linkage disequilibrium, but an unknown experimental factor could not be ruled out. A later genetic analysis reported fewer N-insertions in productive TCRs among donors in an Asian-associated ancestry cluster than the approximately 700-donor mean. According to a later analysis, TCR association rates differed among HLA loci, with DRB1 alleles showing the most associated TCRs and HLA-C alleles showing the fewest. Specific HLA alleles were associated with roughly 17,000 TCR beta sequences at a false discovery rate of 0.05 in a later analysis. Immune exposure information for the cohort was limited to CMV serostatus. Most CMV-associated TCR beta chains appeared to be HLA-restricted in a later analysis, and the HLA associations seemed to be driven largely by CMV exposure.

Based on the germline V gene, the CDR1 and CDR2 sequences are KGHSH and LQKENI. V is shortened by 1 base, J by 4 bases, and the region joining them spans 8 bases. From its cysteine to its phenylalanine, the CDR3 spans 13 amino acids. Just the 39-base CDR3 DNA is kept, in frame starting at base 1. The cohort consisted of 650 to 700 healthy bone marrow donors. All cohort members were sampled while nominally healthy, although unrecorded immune exposures were likely present. The donor tested CMV seronegative and was one of the 352 seronegative cohort members. Every donor gave a peripheral blood sample, and the peripheral blood mononuclear cells from that sample were used for TCR beta sequencing. The Qiagen DNeasy Blood Extraction Kit was used to extract genomic DNA from the blood cell samples.

The material sequenced was PBMCs. The origin of this receptor is a woman in her 40s in good health and CMV-seronegative. Recombination linked TRBV18 to TRBJ2-7; the D gene is not confidently resolved. The sequenced DNA is TGTGCCAGCTCACCACAGGTGGAGTACGAGCAGTACTTC. Its coded protein is CASSPQVEYEQYF.